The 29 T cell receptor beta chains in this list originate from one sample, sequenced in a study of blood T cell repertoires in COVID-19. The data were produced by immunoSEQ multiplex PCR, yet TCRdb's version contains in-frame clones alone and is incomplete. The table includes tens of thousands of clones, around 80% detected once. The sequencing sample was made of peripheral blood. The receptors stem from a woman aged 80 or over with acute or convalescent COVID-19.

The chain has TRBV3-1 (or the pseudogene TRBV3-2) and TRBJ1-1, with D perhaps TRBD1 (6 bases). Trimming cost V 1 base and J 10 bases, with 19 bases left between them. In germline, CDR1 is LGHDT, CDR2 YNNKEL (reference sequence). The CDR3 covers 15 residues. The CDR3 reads CASSQAPTGTRAAFF. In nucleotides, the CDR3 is TGTGCCAGCAGCCAAGCCCCAACGGGGACACGAGCAGCTTTCTTT.

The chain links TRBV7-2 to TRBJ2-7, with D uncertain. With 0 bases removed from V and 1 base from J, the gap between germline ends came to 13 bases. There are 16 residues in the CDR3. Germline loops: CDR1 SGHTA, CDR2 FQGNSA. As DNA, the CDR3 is TGTGCCAGCAGCTTAGCAGGCGCGCTGAGGTCCTACGAGCAGTACTTC. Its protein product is CASSLAGALRSYEQYF.

This CDR3 reads CATSGGLAGFTDTQYF. CDR3 DNA: TGTGCCACCAGCGGAGGACTAGCGGGGTTCACAGATACGCAGTATTTT. The chain is built from TRBV15 and TRBJ2-3; 12 bases align to TRBD2. This CDR3 contains 16 residues. Germline trimming cut 5 bases from V and 2 bases from J; bases unmatched to any gene: 5. Germline-derived CDR1 and CDR2 are LNHNV and YYDKDF (reference sequence).

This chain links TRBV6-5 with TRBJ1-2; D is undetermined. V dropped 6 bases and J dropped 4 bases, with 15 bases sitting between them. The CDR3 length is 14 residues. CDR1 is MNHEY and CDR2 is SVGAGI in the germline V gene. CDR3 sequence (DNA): TGTGCCAGCAGCGGTCAAGGCGGGTCCTATGGCTACACCTTC. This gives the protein CASSGQGGSYGYTF.

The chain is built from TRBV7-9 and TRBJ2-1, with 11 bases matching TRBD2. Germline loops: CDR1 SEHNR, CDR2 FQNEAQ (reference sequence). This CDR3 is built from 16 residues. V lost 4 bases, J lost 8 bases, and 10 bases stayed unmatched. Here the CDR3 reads CASSSIAGLAGYEQFF. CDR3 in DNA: TGTGCCAGCAGCTCAATAGCCGGACTAGCGGGCTATGAGCAGTTCTTC.

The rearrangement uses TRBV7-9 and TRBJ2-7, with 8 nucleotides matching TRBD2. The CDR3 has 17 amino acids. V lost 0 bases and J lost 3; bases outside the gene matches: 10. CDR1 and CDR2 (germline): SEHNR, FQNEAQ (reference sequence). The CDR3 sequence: CASSLASTGGNLYEQYF. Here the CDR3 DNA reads TGTGCCAGCAGCTTAGCGAGCACGGGAGGGAATCTCTACGAGCAGTACTTC.

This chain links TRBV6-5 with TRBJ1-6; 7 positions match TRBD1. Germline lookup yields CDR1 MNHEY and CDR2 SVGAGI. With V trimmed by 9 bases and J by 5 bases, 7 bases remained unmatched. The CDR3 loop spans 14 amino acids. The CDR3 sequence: CASTATGDNSPLHF. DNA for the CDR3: TGTGCCAGTACTGCTACAGGGGATAATTCACCCCTCCACTTT.

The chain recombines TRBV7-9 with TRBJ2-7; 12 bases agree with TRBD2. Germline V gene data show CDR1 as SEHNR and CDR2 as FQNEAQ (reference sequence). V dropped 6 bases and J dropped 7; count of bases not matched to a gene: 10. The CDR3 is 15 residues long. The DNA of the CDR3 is TGTGCCAGCAGTCAAAGACTAGCGGGAGTTGGAGAGCAGTACTTC. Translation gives CASSQRLAGVGEQYF.

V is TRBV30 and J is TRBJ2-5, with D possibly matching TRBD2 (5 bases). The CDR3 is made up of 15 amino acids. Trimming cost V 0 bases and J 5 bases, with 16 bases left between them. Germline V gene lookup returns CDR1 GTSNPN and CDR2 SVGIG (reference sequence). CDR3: CAWSVAIRRSETQYF. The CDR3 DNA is TGTGCCTGGAGTGTCGCGATACGGAGGTCGGAGACCCAGTACTTC.

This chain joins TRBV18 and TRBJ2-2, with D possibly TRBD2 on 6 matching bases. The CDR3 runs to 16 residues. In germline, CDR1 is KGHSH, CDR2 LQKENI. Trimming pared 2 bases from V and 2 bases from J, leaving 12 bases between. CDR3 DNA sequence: TGTGCCAGCTCACCAATACTAGCAGACAACACCGGGGAGCTGTTTTTT. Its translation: CASSPILADNTGELFF.

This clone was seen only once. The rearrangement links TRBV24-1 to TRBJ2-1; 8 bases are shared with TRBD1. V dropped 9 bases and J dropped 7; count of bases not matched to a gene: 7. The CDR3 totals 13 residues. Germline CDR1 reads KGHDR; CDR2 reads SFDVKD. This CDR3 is CATELQGENEQFF. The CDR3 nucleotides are TGTGCCACCGAATTACAGGGGGAAAATGAGCAGTTCTTC.

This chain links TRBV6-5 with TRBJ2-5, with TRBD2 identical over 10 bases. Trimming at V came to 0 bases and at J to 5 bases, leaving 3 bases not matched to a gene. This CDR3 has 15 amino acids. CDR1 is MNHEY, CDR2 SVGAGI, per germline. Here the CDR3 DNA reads TGTGCCAGCAGTTACTCGGCTAGCGGGGGCGAGACCCAGTACTTC. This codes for CASSYSASGGETQYF.

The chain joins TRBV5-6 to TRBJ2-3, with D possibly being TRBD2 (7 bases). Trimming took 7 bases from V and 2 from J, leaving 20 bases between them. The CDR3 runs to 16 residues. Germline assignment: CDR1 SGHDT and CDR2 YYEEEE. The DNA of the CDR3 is TGTGCCAGCCAGTCCGGGGGGCGGAGACTCACAGATACGCAGTATTTT. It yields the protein CASQSGGRRLTDTQYF.

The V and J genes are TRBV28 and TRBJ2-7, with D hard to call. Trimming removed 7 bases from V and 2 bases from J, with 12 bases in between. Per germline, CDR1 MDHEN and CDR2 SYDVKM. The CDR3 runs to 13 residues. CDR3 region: CASTLDGAYEQYF. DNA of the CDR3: TGTGCCAGCACCCTAGACGGAGCCTACGAGCAGTACTTC.

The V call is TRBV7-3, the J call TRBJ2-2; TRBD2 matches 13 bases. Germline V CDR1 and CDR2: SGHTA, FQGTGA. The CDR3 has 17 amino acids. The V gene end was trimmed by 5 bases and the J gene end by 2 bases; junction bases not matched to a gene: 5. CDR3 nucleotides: TGTGCCAGCAGCCTCAAGGGACTAGCGGGAAACACCGGGGAGCTGTTTTTT. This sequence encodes CASSLKGLAGNTGELFF.

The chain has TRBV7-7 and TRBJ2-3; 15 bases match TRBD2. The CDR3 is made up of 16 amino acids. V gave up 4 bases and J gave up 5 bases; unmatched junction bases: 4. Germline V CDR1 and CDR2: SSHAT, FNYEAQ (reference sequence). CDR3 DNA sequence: TGTGCCAGCAGCTCGGGACTAGCGGGAGGTATAGATACGCAGTATTTT. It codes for CASSSGLAGGIDTQYF.

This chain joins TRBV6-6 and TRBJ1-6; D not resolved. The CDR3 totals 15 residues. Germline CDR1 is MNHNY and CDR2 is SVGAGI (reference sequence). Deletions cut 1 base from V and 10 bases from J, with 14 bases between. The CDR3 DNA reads TGTGCCAGCAGTTACTTAGAGGGTGGCGGGTCACCCCTCCACTTT. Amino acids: CASSYLEGGGSPLHF.

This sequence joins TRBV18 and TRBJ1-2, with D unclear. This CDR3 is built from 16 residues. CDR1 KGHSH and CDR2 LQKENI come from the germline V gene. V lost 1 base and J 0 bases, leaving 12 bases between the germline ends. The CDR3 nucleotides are TGTGCCAGCTCACCACTAAGCGGGTCAACTAACTATGGCTACACCTTC. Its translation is CASSPLSGSTNYGYTF.

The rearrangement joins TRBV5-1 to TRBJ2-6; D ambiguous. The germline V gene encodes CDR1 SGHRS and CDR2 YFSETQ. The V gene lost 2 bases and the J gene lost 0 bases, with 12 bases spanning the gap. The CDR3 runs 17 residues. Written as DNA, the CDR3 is TGCGCCAGCAGCTTAACCGGGTCGAACTCTGGGGCCAACGTCCTGACTTTC. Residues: CASSLTGSNSGANVLTF.

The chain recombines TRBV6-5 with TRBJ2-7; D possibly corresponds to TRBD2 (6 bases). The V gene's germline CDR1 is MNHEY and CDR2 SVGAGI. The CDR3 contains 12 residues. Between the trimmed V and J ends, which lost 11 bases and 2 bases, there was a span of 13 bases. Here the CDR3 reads CAGGTVTYEQYF. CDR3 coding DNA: TGTGCCGGCGGGACGGTGACCTACGAGCAGTACTTC.

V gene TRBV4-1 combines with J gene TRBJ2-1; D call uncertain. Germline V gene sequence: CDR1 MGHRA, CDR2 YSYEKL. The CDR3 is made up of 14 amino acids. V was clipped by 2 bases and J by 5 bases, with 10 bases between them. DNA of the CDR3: TGCGCCAGCAGCCAACTGGGCTCAGACAATGAGCAGTTCTTC. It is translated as CASSQLGSDNEQFF.

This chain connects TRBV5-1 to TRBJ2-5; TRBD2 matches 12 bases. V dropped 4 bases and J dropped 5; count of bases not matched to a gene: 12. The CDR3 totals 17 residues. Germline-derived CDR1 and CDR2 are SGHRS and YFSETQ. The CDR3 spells CASSPGLAGWGLETQYF. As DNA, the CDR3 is TGCGCCAGCAGCCCCGGACTAGCGGGGTGGGGTTTGGAGACCCAGTACTTC.

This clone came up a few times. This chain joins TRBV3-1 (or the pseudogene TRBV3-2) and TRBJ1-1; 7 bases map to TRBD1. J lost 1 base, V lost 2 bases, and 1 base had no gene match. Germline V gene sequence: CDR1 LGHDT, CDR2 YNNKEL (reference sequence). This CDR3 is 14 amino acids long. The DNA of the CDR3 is TGTGCCAGCAGCCAACGACAGGGGAACACTGAAGCTTTCTTT. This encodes CASSQRQGNTEAFF.

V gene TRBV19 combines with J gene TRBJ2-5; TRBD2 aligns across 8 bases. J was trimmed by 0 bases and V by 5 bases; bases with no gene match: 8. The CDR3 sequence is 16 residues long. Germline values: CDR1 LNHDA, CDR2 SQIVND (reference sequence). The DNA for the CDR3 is TGTGCCAGTAGTGGGAGACTAGCGTTGTACCAAGAGACCCAGTACTTC. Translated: CASSGRLALYQETQYF.

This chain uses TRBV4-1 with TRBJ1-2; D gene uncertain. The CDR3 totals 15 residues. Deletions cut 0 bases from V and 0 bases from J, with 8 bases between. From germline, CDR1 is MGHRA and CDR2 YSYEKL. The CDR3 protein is CASSQDGSPNYGYTF. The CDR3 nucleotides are TGCGCCAGCAGCCAAGACGGTAGCCCTAACTATGGCTACACCTTC.

CDR3 sequence reads: CASSFPDRDVEKLFF. CDR3 nucleotides: TGTGCCAGCAGTTTCCCTGACAGGGATGTTGAAAAACTGTTTTTT. This chain uses TRBV28 with TRBJ1-4; 7 bases map to TRBD1. Germline values: CDR1 MDHEN, CDR2 SYDVKM. V lost 3 bases to trimming and J lost 7 bases; unmatched junction nucleotides: 8. The CDR3 is 15 amino acids.

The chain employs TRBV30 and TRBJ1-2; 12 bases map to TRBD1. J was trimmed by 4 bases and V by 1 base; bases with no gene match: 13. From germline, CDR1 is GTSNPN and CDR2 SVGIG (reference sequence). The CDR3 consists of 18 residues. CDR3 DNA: TGTGCCTGGAGTGGAATCCCGGGACAGGGGGCTGCCCGCTATGGCTACACCTTC. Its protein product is CAWSGIPGQGAARYGYTF.

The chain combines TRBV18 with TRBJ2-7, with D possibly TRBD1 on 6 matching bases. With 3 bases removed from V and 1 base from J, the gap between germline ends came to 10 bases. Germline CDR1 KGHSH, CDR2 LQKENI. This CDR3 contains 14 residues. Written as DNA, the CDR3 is TGTGCCAGCTCACCCAGGGGCGGATCCTACGAGCAGTACTTC. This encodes CASSPRGGSYEQYF.

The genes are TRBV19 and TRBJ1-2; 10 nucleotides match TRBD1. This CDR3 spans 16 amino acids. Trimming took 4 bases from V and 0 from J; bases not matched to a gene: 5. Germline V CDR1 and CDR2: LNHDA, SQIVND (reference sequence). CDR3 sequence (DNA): TGTGCCAGTAGTACATATGGGACAGGGGCTAACTATGGCTACACCTTC. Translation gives CASSTYGTGANYGYTF.